The source of this T cell receptor (beta chain) is a study of blood T cell repertoires in COVID-19 (dated by TCRdb to about 2020). A note on the overall study: Collaborator samples came from the United States, Italy and Spain and covered acute and convalescent phases of COVID-19. A de-identified subject ID, COVID-19 status, age in years and sex were almost always included in the sample metadata. Subjects who had been exposed to COVID-19, were actively infected with it, or had recovered from it provided the deeply sampled blood TCRbeta repertoires that made up the dataset. A freely available public database, intended as a resource for researchers studying the immune response to SARS-CoV-2, is where the repertoires were released. Where HLA class I and class II types were available, the types were taken from metadata supplied by the sample provider, not from assay-based typing. The samples were drawn from two sources: the first 160 participants of the ongoing ImmuneRACE study, and 950 to 1,500 subjects contributed by 6 global collaborators. The material from the prospective study consisted of cDNA or gDNA derived from T cells, B-cell-depleted T cells, or PBMCs.

One collaborating source in Seattle enrolled patients while the patients were actively infected and followed the patients over time throughout the course of disease. Each collaborating institution followed its own protocols to collect whole blood in K2EDTA tubes. For TCRbeta analysis, collaborators shipped samples as frozen whole blood, isolated PBMCs, or DNA extracted from either of those sample types. Turning to this clone: The clone's antigen remains unknown. The sample holds no much larger clone one base away, and base qualities are not on file.

The immunoSEQ Assay, a bias-controlled multiplex PCR, was used to amplify TCRbeta CDR3 regions from genomic DNA. Concerning the study's data processing: Within the assay, amplification of reference gene primers was used to estimate how many nucleated cells each sample contained. To quantify the absolute abundance of each unique TCRbeta CDR3 rearrangement, sequence reads were collapsed and filtered. For each sample, productive Simpson clonality was calculated as the square root of Simpson's diversity index over productive rearrangements. As stored in TCRdb, this immuneACCESS dataset retains in-frame rearrangements with V and J assigned. A fraction of the clones does not appear; measured against another copy, unresolved V genes explain less than half of the discrepancy, and the remainder lacks a known reason. The D gene and trimming were derived from the DNA, and the V and J assignments and clone size from that table. This sample comprises under 250,000 clones, approximately 90% of them detected only once. Together, the top ten hold about 0.8% of the sample.

Results the study describes overall, beyond this receptor: The amount of clinical and demographic metadata varied by source and participant and was provided uncurated.

Its CDR3 holds 15 amino acids, cysteine through phenylalanine. Only the CDR3 portion is preserved as DNA: 45 bases, with reading frame beginning at the first base. CDR1 is given as SGDLS and CDR2 as YYNGEE, both from the germline V gene. Germline trimming: 5 bases from V, 6 bases from J; junction bases outside gene matches: 3. The chain was built from TRBV9 and TRBJ2-2, and TRBD2 matches 14 of the central bases. The clonotype originates from a man aged 55-75 years with COVID-19, enrolled during active disease. The sequencing sample was made of peripheral blood. The CDR3 region: CASRTSGGAPGELFF. The DNA reads TGTGCCAGCAGGACTAGCGGGGGGGCCCCCGGGGAGCTGTTTTTT.